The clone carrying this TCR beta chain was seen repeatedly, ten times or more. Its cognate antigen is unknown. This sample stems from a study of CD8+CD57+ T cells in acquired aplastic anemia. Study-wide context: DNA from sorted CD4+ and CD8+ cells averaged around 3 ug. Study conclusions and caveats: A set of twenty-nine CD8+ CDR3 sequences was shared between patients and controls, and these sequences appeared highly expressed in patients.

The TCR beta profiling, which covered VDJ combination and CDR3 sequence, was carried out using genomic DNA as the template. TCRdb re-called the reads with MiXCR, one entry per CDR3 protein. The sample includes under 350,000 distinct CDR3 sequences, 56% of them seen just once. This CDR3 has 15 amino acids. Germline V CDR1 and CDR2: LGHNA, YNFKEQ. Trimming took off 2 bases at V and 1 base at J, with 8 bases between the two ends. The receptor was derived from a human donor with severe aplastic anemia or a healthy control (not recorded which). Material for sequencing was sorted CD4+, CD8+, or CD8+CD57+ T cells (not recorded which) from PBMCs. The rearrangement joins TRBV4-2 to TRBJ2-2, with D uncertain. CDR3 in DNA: TGTGCCAGCAGCCAAATGAGACAGAACACCGGGGAGCTGTTTTTT. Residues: CASSQMRQNTGELFF.